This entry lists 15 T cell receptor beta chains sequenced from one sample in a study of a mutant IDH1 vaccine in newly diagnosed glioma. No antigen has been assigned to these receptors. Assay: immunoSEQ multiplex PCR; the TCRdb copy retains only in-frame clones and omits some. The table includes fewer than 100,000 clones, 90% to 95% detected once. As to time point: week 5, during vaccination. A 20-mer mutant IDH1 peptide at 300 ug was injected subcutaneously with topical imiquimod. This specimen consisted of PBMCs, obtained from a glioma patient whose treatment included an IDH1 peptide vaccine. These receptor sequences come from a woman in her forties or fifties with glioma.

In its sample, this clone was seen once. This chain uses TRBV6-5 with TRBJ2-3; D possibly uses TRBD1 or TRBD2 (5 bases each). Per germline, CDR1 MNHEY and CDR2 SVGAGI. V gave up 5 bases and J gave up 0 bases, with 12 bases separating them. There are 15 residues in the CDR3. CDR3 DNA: TGTGCCAGCAGTAGACAGCGGTCTAGCACAGATACGCAGTATTTT. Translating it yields CASSRQRSSTDTQYF.

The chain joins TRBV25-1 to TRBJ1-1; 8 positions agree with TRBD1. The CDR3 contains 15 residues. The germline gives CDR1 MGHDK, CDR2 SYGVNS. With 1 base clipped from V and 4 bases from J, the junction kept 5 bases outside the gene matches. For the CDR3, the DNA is TGTGCCAGCAGTGAATCGGGCAGGGGGCCCACTGAAGCTTTCTTT. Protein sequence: CASSESGRGPTEAFF. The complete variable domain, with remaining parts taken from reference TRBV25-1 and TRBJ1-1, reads EADIYQTPRYLVIGTGKKITLECSQTMGHDKMYWYQQDPGMELHLIHYSYGVNSTEKGDLSSESTVSRIRTEHFPLTLESARPSHTSQYLCASSESGRGPTEAFFGQGTRLTVV.

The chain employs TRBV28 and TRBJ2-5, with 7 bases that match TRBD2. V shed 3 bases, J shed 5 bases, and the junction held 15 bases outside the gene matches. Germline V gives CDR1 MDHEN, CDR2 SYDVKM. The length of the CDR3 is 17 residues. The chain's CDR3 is CASSLPRFGRRDETQYF. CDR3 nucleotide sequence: TGTGCCAGCAGTTTGCCCCGCTTCGGGAGGAGGGATGAGACCCAGTACTTC. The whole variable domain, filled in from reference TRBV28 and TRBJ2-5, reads DVKVTQSSRYLVKRTGEKVFLECVQDMDHENMFWYRQDPGLGLRLIYFSYDVKMKEKGDIPEGYSVSREKKERFSLILESASTNQTSMYLCASSLPRFGRRDETQYFGPGTRLLVL.

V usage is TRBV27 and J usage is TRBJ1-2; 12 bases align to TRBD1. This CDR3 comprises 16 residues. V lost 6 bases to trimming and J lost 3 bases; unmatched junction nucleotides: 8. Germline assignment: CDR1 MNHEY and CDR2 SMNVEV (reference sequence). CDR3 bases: TGTGCCAGCAGCCGGGACAGGGGGCGCGGAGACTATGGCTACACCTTC. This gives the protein CASSRDRGRGDYGYTF.

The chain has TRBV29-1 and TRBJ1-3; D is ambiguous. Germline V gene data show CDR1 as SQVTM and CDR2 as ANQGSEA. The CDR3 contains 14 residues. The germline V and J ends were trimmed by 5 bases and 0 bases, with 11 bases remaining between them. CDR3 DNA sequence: TGCAGCGTTAGGTCAGGTTCCTCTGGAAACACCATATATTTT. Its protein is CSVRSGSSGNTIYF.

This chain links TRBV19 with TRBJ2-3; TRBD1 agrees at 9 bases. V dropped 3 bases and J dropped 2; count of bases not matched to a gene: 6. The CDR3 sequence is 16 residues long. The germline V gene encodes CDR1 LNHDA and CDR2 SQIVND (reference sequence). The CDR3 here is CASSIPDRGTTDTQYF. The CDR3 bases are TGTGCCAGTAGTATTCCCGACAGGGGGACCACAGATACGCAGTATTTT. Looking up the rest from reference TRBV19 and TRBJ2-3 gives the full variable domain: DGGITQSPKYLFRKEGQNVTLSCEQNLNHDAMYWYRQDPGQGLRLIYYSQIVNDFQKGDIAEGYSVSREKKESFPLTVTSAQKNPTAFYLCASSIPDRGTTDTQYFGPGTRLTVL.

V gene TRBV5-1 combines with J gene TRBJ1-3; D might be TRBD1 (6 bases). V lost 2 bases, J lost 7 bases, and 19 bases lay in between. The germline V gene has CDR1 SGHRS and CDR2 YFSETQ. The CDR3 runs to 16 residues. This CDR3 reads CASSLTVGGRRNTIYF. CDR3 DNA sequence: TGCGCCAGCAGCTTAACCGTTGGGGGGCGGAGGAACACCATATATTTT.

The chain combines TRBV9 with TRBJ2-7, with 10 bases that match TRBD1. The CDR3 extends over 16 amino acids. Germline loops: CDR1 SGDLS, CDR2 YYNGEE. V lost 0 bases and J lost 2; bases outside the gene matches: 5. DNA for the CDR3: TGTGCCAGCAGCGTAGGTCAAGGACAGGGGGCCTACGAGCAGTACTTC. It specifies CASSVGQGQGAYEQYF.

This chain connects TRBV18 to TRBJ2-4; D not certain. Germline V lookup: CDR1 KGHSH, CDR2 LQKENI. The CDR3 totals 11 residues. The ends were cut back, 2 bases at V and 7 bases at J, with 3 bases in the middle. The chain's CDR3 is CASSPSNIQYF. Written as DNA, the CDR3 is TGTGCCAGCTCACCAAGTAACATTCAGTACTTC.

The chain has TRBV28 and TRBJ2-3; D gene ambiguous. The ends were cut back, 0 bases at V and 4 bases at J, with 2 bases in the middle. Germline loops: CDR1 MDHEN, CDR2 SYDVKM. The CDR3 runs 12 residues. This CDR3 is CASSLWADTQYF. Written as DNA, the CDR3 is TGTGCCAGCAGTTTATGGGCAGATACGCAGTATTTT.

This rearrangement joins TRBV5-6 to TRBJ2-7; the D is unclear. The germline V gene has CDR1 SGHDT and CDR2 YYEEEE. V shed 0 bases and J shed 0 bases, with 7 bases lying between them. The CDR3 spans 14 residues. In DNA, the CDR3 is TGTGCCAGCAGCTTGGGCGGCGGCTCCTACGAGCAGTACTTC. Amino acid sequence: CASSLGGGSYEQYF.

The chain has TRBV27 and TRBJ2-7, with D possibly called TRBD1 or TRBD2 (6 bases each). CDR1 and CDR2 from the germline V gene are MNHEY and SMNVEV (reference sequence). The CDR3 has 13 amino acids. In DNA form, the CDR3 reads TGTGGCACAGGGAGGAGGGGGGTCTACGAGCAGTACTTC. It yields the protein CGTGRRGVYEQYF.

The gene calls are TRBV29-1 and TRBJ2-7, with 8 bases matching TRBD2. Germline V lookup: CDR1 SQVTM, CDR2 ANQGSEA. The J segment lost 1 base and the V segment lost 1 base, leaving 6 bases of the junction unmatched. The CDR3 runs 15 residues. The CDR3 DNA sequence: TGCAGCGTTGAAGTAGGAACTAGCGGATCCTACGAGCAGTACTTC. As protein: CSVEVGTSGSYEQYF.

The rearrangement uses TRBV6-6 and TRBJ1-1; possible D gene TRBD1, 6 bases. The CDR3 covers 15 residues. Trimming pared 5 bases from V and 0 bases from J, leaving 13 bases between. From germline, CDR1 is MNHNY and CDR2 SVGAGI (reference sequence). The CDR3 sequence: CASSPGTGMNTEAFF. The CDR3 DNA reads TGTGCCAGCAGTCCCGGCACAGGGATGAACACTGAAGCTTTCTTT.

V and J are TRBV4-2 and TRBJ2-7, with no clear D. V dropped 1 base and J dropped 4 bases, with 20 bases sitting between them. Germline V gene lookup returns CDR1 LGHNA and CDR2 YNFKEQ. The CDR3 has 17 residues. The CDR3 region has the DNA TGTGCCAGCAGCCAAGTCCAGGTGGCAGGTTCGTCGTACGAGCAGTACTTC. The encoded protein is CASSQVQVAGSSYEQYF.